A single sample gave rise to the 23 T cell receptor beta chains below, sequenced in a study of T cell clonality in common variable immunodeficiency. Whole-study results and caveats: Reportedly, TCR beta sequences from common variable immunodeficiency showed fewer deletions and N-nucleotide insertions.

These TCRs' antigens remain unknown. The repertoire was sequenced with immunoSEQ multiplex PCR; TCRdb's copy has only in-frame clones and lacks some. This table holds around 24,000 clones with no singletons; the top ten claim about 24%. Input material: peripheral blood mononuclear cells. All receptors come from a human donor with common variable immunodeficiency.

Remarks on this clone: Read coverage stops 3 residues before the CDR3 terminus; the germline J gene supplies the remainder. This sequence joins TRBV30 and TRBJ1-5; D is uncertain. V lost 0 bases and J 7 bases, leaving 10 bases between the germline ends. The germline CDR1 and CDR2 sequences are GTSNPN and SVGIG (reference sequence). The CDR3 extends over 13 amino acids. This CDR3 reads CAWSVSPKQPQHF. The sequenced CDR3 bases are TGTGCCTGGAGTGTTTCCCCTAAACAGCCC.

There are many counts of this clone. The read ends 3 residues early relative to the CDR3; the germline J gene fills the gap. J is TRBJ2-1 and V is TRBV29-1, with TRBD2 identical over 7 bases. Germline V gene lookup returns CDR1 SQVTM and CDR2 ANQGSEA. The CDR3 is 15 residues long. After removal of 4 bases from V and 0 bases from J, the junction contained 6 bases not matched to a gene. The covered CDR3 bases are TGCAGCGTTGCCCGCTCTAGCGGCTCCTACAATGAG. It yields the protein CSVARSSGSYNE. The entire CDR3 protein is CSVARSSGSYNEQFF.

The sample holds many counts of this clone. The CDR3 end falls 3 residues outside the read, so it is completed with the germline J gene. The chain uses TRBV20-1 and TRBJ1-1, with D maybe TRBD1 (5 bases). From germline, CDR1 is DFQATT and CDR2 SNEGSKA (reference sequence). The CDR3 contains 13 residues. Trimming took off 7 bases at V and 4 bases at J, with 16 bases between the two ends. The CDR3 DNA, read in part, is TGCAGTGTTCTAGAGGGGTGGGGCACTGAA. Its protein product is CSVLEGWGTE. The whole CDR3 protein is CSVLEGWGTEAFF.

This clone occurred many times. Incomplete CDR3 DNA: TGTGCCAGCAGCCGTCGGACAGGGCGTGGGGTGAACACTGAA. Amino acids: CASSRRTGRGVNTE. The whole CDR3 region reads CASSRRTGRGVNTEAFF. The gene calls are TRBV4-2 and TRBJ1-1; TRBD1 matches 8 bases. The read falls 3 residues short of the CDR3 end, and the missing part is taken from the germline J gene. The V gene end was trimmed by 4 bases and the J gene end by 0 bases; junction bases not matched to a gene: 10. Looked up from germline, CDR1 is LGHNA and CDR2 is YNFKEQ. The CDR3 has 17 residues.

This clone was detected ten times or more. The sequenced CDR3 bases are TGTGCCAGTACTGGGGACAGGGGGCTTCGAGGC. It yields the protein CASTGDRGLRG. The entire CDR3 sequence reads CASTGDRGLRGYTF. The J gene is TRBJ1-2, the V gene TRBV19; 12 bases are a match to TRBD1. The read comes to an end 3 residues before the CDR3 does, leaving the germline J gene to fill in the end. From germline, CDR1 is LNHDA and CDR2 SQIVND (reference sequence). This CDR3 comprises 14 residues. The entire variable domain, with the rest obtained from reference TRBV19 and TRBJ1-2, is as follows: DGGITQSPKYLFRKEGQNVTLSCEQNLNHDAMYWYRQDPGQGLRLIYYSQIVNDFQKGDIAEGYSVSREKKESFPLTVTSAQKNPTAFYLCASTGDRGLRGYTFGSGTRLTVV.

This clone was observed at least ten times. CDR3 DNA, as far as it was read: TGCAGCGTTGTGTCCGGGACAGGGTTCCACGAG. Its protein product is CSVVSGTGFHE. The entire CDR3 protein is CSVVSGTGFHEQYF. The chain is built from TRBV29-1 and TRBJ2-7, with 9 bases aligning to TRBD1. Read sequence stops 3 residues before the CDR3 end, and the germline J gene provides the missing end. V was clipped by 4 bases and J by 5 bases; unmatched bases: 9. This CDR3 region has 14 residues. The germline CDR1 and CDR2 sequences are SQVTM and ANQGSEA.

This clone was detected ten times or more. The CDR3 spells CASSQDRTSGHNEQFF. The CDR3 bases that were read are TGTGCCAGCAGCCAAGATCGGACTAGCGGACACAATGAG. V usage is TRBV14 and J usage is TRBJ2-1, with 10 bases fitting TRBD2. The read terminates 3 residues ahead of where the CDR3 ends, so the germline J gene completes it. CDR1 and CDR2 from the germline V gene are SGHDN and FVKESK. The CDR3 is 16 residues long. V trimming: 0 bases; J trimming: 5 bases; junction bases outside the gene matches: 4.

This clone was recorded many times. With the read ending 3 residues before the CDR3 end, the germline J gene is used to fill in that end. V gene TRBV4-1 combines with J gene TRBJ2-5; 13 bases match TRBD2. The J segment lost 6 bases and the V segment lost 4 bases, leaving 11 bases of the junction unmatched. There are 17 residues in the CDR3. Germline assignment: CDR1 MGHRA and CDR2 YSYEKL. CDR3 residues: CASSPGTSGTGWQTQYF. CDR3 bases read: TGCGCCAGCAGCCCCGGGACTAGCGGGACCGGGTGGCAGACC.

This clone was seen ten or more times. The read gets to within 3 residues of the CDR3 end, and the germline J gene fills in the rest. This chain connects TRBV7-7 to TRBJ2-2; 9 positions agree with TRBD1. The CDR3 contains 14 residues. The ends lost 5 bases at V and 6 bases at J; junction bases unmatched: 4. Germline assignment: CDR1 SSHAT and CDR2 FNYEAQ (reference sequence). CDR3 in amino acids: CASSPTGGAGELFF. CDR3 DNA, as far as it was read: TGTGCCAGCAGCCCCACAGGGGGCGCCGGGGAG.

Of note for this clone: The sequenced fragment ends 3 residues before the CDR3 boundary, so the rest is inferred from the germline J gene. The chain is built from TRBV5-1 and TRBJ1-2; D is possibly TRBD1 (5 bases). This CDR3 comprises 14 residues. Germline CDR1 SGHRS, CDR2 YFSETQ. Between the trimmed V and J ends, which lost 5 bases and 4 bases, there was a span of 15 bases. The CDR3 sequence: CASSTLTGLYGYTF. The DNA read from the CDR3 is TGCGCCAGCAGTACCTTAACAGGCCTCTATGGC.

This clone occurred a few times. The sequenced part of the CDR3 DNA is TGTGCCAGCTCACCTAACCCAGTTAAGGAAAAA. Protein product: CASSPNPVKEK. The full CDR3 protein reads CASSPNPVKEKLFF. This chain joins TRBV18 and TRBJ1-4; D is ambiguous. The CDR3 extends 3 residues past the end of the read, so its final part is completed from the germline J gene. The CDR3 has 14 residues. Trimming removed 3 bases from V and 8 bases from J, with 13 bases in between. Germline V gives CDR1 KGHSH, CDR2 LQKENI. The full variable domain, in which reference TRBV18 and TRBJ1-4 provide the parts outside the CDR3, is NAGVMQNPRHLVRRRGQEARLRCSPMKGHSHVYWYRQLPEEGLKFMVYLQKENIIDESGMPKERFSAEFPKEGPSILRIQQVVRGDSAAYFCASSPNPVKEKLFFGSGTQLSVL.

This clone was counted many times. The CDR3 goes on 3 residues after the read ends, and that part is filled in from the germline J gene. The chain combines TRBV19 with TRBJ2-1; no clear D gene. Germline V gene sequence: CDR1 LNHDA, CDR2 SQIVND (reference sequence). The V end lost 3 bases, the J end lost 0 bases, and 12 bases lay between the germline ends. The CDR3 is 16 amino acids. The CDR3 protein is CASSMSGLSSYNEQFF. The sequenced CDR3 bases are TGTGCCAGTAGTATGTCTGGGCTTTCCTCCTACAATGAG.

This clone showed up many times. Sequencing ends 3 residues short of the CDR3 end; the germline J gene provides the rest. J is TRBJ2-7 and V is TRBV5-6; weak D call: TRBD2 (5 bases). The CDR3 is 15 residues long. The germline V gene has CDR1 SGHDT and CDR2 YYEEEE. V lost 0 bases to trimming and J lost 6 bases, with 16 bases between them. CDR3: CASSLATLIGLEQYF. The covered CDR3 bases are TGTGCCAGCAGCTTGGCTACCCTGATAGGACTCGAG. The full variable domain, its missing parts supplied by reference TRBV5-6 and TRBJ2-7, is DAGVTQSPTHLIKTRGQQVTLRCSPKSGHDTVSWYQQALGQGPQFIFQYYEEEERQRGNFPDRFSGHQFPNYSSELNVNALLLGDSALYLCASSLATLIGLEQYFGPGTRLTVT.

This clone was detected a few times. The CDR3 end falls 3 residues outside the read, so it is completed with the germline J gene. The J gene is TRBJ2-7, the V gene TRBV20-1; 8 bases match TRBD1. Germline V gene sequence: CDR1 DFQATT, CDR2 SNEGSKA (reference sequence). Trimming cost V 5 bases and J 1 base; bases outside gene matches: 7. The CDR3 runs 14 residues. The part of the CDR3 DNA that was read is TGCAGTGCTCCGGGGACAGGATTTTCCTACGAG. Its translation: CSAPGTGFSYE. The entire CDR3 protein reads CSAPGTGFSYEQYF.

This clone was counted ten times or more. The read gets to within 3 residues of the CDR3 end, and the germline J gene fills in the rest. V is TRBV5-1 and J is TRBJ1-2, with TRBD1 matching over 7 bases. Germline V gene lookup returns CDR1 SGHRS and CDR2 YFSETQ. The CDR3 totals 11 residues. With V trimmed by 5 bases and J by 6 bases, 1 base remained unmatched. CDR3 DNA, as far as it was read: TGCGCCAGCAGGACAGGGAATGGC. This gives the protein CASRTGNG. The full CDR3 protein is CASRTGNGYTF.

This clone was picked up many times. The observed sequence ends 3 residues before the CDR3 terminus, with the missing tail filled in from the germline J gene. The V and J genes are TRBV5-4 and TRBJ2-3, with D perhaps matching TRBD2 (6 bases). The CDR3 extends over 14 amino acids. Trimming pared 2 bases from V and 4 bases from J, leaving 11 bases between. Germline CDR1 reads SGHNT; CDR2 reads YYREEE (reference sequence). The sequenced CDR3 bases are TGTGCCAGCAGCTTTAGGAGGGGAGCAGATACG. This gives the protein CASSFRRGADT. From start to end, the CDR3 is CASSFRRGADTQYF.

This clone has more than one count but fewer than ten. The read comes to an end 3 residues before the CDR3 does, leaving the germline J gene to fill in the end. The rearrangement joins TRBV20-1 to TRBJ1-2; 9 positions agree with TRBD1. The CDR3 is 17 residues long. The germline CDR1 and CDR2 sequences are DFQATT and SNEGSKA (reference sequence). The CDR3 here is CSARIVQGAPANYGYTF. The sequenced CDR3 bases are TGCAGCGCTCGAATAGTACAGGGGGCGCCGGCTAACTATGGC.

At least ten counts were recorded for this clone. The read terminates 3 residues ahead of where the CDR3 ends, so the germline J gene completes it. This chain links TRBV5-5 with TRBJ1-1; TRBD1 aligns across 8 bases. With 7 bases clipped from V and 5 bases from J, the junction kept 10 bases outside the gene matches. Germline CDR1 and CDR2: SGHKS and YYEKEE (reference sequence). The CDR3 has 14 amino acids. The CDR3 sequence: CASYHPGGSTEAFF. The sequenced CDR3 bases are TGTGCCAGCTACCACCCAGGGGGCAGTACTGAA.

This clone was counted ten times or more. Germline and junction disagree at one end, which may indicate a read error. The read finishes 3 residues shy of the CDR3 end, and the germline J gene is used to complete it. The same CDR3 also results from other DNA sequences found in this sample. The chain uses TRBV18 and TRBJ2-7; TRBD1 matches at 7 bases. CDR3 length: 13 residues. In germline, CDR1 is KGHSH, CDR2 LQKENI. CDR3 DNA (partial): TGTTCCAGCTCACCAAAGGGGGCATACGAG. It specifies CSSSPKGAYE. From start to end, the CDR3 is CSSSPKGAYEQYF. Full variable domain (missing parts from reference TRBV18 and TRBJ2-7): NAGVMQNPRHLVRRRGQEARLRCSPMKGHSHVYWYRQLPEEGLKFMVYLQKENIIDESGMPKERFSAEFPKEGPSILRIQQVVRGDSAAYFCSSSPKGAYEQYFGPGTRLTVT.

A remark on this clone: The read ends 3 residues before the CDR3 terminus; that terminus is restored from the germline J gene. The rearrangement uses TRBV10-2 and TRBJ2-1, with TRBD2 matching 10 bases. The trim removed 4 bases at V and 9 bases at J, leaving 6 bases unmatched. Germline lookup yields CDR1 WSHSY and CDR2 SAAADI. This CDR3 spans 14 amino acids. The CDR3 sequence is CASSVSSGSLEQFF. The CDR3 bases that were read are TGCGCCAGCAGTGTCTCTAGCGGGAGCCTTGAG.

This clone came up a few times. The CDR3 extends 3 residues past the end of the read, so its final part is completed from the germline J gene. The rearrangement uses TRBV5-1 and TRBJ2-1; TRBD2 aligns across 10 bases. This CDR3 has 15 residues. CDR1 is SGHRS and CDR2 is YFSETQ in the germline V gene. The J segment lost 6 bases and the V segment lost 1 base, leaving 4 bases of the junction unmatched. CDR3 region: CASSLSLAGVNEQFF. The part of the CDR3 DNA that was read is TGCGCCAGCAGCTTGAGTCTAGCGGGAGTCAATGAG. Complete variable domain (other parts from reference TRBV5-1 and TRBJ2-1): KAGVTQTPRYLIKTRGQQVTLSCSPISGHRSVSWYQQTPGQGLQFLFEYFSETQRNKGNFPGRFSGRQFSNSRSEMNVSTLELGDSALYLCASSLSLAGVNEQFFGPGTRLTVL.

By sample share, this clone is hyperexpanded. CDR3 sequence reads: CASSLDSPSGANVLTF. CDR3 DNA (partial): TGCGCCAGCAGCTTGGACAGTCCCTCTGGGGCCAACGTC. The J gene is TRBJ2-6, the V gene TRBV5-1, with D uncertain. The read terminates 3 residues before the CDR3 end, so the remaining end is supplied by the germline J gene. From germline, CDR1 is SGHRS and CDR2 YFSETQ. V shed 0 bases and J shed 0 bases, with 7 bases lying between them. This CDR3 spans 16 amino acids.

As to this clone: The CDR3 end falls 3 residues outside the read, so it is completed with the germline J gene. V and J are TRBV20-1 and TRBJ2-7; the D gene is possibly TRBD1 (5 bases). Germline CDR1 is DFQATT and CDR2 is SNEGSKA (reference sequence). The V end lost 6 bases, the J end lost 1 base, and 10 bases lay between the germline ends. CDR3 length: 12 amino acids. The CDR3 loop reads CSAPDISYEQYF. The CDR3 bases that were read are TGCAGTGCCCCGGACATTTCCTACGAG.